This is a list of T cell receptor beta chains from one sample in a study of blood T cell repertoires in COVID-19. Sequencing used immunoSEQ multiplex PCR; TCRdb keeps in-frame clones, though not all of them. This sample has 85,000 to 95,000 clones, with about 80% found just once. The sequenced sample was peripheral blood. Receptors were obtained from a man between 65 and 80 years old with acute or convalescent COVID-19. The CDR3 runs from the conserved cysteine through the conserved F or W. D genes are given only for firm matches. Size is omitted from some rows. Given values are once, few, many or a class for expanded clones.

d_gene	j_gene	abundance	v_gene	CDR3nt	CDR3aa
NA	TRBJ1-1	NA	TRBV2	TGTGCCAGCAGTGTAGAAAGTGAAGCTTTCTTT	CASSVESEAFF
TRBD1	TRBJ1-2	NA	TRBV7-2	TGTGCCAGCAGCTTAGTATATCCGGGACAGGAGAACTATGGCTACACCTTC	CASSLVYPGQENYGYTF
NA	TRBJ2-2	NA	TRBV9	TGTGCCAGCAGCGTAGCACAGACACACGGGGAGCTGTTTTTT	CASSVAQTHGELFF
TRBD1	TRBJ1-5	few	TRBV19	TGTGCCAGCGGCGCTCCGGGACAGGGGACCCGTAGAAGCAATCAGCCCCAGCATTTT	CASGAPGQGTRRSNQPQHF
TRBD1	TRBJ1-1	NA	TRBV28	TGTGCCAGCAGTTCAACGACAGGGAGGACTGAAGCTTTCTTT	CASSSTTGRTEAFF
NA	TRBJ2-3	NA	TRBV7-3	TGTGCCAGCAGCTTAACGTCCACTACGGATACGCAGTATTTT	CASSLTSTTDTQYF
TRBD2	TRBJ2-3	NA	TRBV3-1/TRBV3-2	TGTGCCAGCAGCCCCTCATTAGTAGCGGGAGGAACAGATACGCAGTATTTT	CASSPSLVAGGTDTQYF
NA	TRBJ1-1	NA	TRBV4-1	TGCGCCAGCAGCTTCCGTAGGGGCACTGAAGCTTTCTTT	CASSFRRGTEAFF
TRBD1	TRBJ2-1	many	TRBV6-5	TGTGCCACCACGACAGGGTACAATGAGCAGTTCTTC	CATTTGYNEQFF
TRBD2	TRBJ2-1	NA	TRBV6-4	TGTGCCAGCAGTGACTCTAGCGGGGGTCTGAATGAGCAGTTCTTC	CASSDSSGGLNEQFF
NA	TRBJ2-5	NA	TRBV20-1	TGCAGTGCTAGTATACCTGCTAAAGAGACCCAGTACTTC	CSASIPAKETQYF
TRBD2	TRBJ2-1	once	TRBV5-1	TGCGCCAGCAGTGATGCGGGAGTGTATAATGAGCAGTTCTTC	CASSDAGVYNEQFF
NA	TRBJ2-7	NA	TRBV9	TGTGCCAGCAGCCCACTAGGACTCAGCTACGAGCAGTACTTC	CASSPLGLSYEQYF
NA	TRBJ2-1	NA	TRBV14	TGTGCCAGCAGCCAAGTTGAGACTTACAATGAGCAGTTCTTC	CASSQVETYNEQFF
NA	TRBJ1-2	NA	TRBV6-5	TGTGCCAGCAGCCCCCCCCGAAGCCGAGGCGGCTACACCTTC	CASSPPRSRGGYTF
NA	TRBJ2-7	NA	TRBV5-1	TGCGCCAGCAGCGAGGGGGGGTTACCTTCAAACGGGCAGTACTTC	CASSEGGLPSNGQYF
NA	TRBJ2-2	many	TRBV6-5	TGTGCCAGCAGCACACAGGAGGGCACCGGGGAGCTGTTTTTT	CASSTQEGTGELFF
NA	TRBJ1-3	NA	TRBV24-1	TGTGCCACCGAGGCGGCCTCTGGAAACACCATATATTTT	CATEAASGNTIYF
NA	TRBJ1-2	once	TRBV28	TGTGCCAGCAGTCGTAAGGGGATACGTGGCTACACCTTC	CASSRKGIRGYTF
NA	TRBJ2-5	NA	TRBV7-9	TGTGCCAGCAGCCAACAAGAGACCCAGTACTTC	CASSQQETQYF
TRBD2	TRBJ2-3	NA	TRBV9	TGTGCCAGCAGCGTCCGGACTAGCGGGAGTGAGATGCGAGGCACAGATACGCAGTATTTT	CASSVRTSGSEMRGTDTQYF
NA	TRBJ1-6	NA	TRBV2	TGTGCCAGCAGTGTCCAGCAGGCCCAATCACCCCTCCACTTT	CASSVQQAQSPLHF
TRBD1	TRBJ1-3	few	TRBV30	TGTGCCTGGTCTCAGGGGGCGGCAGGAAACACCATATATTTT	CAWSQGAAGNTIYF
TRBD1	TRBJ1-1	once	TRBV28	TGTGCCAGCAGAAACGACAGGGGAGAGTGGAACACTGAAGCTTTCTTT	CASRNDRGEWNTEAFF
TRBD1	TRBJ1-4	NA	TRBV6-6	TGTGCCAGCAGTCTCGGGACAGATATAAGCGAAAAACTGTTTTTT	CASSLGTDISEKLFF
TRBD1	TRBJ2-7	NA	TRBV19	TGTGCCAGTAGTAATCCGGGACAGGGTATTTACGAGCAGTACTTC	CASSNPGQGIYEQYF
TRBD2	TRBJ2-7	NA	TRBV5-1	TGCGCCAGCAGCGCTCTAGCGGAGCCTAGGTCCTACGAGCAGTACTTC	CASSALAEPRSYEQYF
NA	TRBJ2-2	NA	TRBV7-3	TGTGCCAGCAGCTTAGTTTCGACCGGGGAGCTGTTTTTT	CASSLVSTGELFF
NA	TRBJ1-1	NA	TRBV28	TGTGCCAGCAGCCTTATGGGGGGAACTGAAGCTTTCTTT	CASSLMGGTEAFF
TRBD1	TRBJ1-2	many	TRBV19	TGTGCCAGTAGTATAGAGCTGGACAGGGAGAGCTATGGCTACACCTTC	CASSIELDRESYGYTF
NA	TRBJ1-1	NA	TRBV5-8	TGTGCCAGCAGCTGGACCCCGACAGGAACTGAAGCTTTCTTT	CASSWTPTGTEAFF
NA	TRBJ2-3	NA	TRBV6-5	TGTGCCAGCAGCCTCAGGGGGGATAGCACAGATACGCAGTATTTT	CASSLRGDSTDTQYF
NA	TRBJ2-7	few	TRBV2	TGTGCCAGCAGTGACCAGGGTACCTACGAGCAGTACTTC	CASSDQGTYEQYF
NA	TRBJ1-2	NA	TRBV7-9	TGTGCCAGCAGCTTACCACAGAACTATGGCTACACCTTC	CASSLPQNYGYTF
NA	TRBJ2-7	NA	TRBV2	TGTGCCAGCAGTGACAGTAATTCCTACGAGCAGTACTTC	CASSDSNSYEQYF
TRBD2	TRBJ2-7	NA	TRBV7-9	TGTGCCAGCAGCTACTCTCAGCGGGAGGGGAACGAGCAGTACTTC	CASSYSQREGNEQYF
TRBD1	TRBJ1-2	few	TRBV5-6	TGTGCCAGCAGCTTGAGGATGGGACAGGGCGGCTATGGCTACACCTTC	CASSLRMGQGGYGYTF
TRBD2	TRBJ2-1	NA	TRBV19	TGTGCCAGTAGTATTGGGAGCGGGAGGGCCAGGGATGAGCAGTTCTTC	CASSIGSGRARDEQFF
TRBD1	TRBJ2-5	NA	TRBV19	TGTGCCAGTAGTATGGACAGGCTAACCACCGAAGAGACCCAGTACTTC	CASSMDRLTTEETQYF
NA	TRBJ2-3	NA	TRBV5-6	TGTGCCAGCAGCTGGGGCAGGGGCACAGATACGCAGTATTTT	CASSWGRGTDTQYF